These 18 T cell receptor beta chains were all obtained from the same sample, sequenced in a study of blood T cell repertoires in COVID-19. This table comes from immunoSEQ multiplex PCR, and its TCRdb copy is limited to in-frame clones, with some not included. The sample contains some 200,000 clones, around 85% of which appear only once. Sequencing was done on a sample of peripheral blood. Source of these receptors: a woman between 65 and 79 years old with acute or convalescent COVID-19.

V and J are TRBV7-9 and TRBJ1-1; D remains ambiguous. The CDR3 contains 13 residues. V was trimmed by 3 bases and J by 4 bases, leaving 9 bases between them. The germline V gene has CDR1 SEHNR and CDR2 FQNEAQ (reference sequence). CDR3 bases: TGTGCCAGCAGCTTTCGGGGAGCCACTGAAGCTTTCTTT. The encoded protein is CASSFRGATEAFF.

The genes are TRBV5-1 and TRBJ2-4; 7 nucleotides match TRBD1. Trimming took 2 bases from V and 6 from J; bases not matched to a gene: 2. The CDR3 contains 13 residues. Germline values: CDR1 SGHRS, CDR2 YFSETQ. CDR3 nucleotide sequence: TGCGCCAGCAGCTTATGGGACAGAAACATTCAGTACTTC. This sequence encodes CASSLWDRNIQYF.

The chain combines TRBV7-8 with TRBJ1-2; 9 bases are shared with TRBD1. The length of the CDR3 is 18 residues. Per the germline V gene, CDR1 is SGHVS and CDR2 is FQNEAQ. Germline trimming cut 2 bases from V and 7 bases from J; bases unmatched to any gene: 17. The CDR3 DNA reads TGTGCCAGCAGCTTACGGGCCGGGACAGGGCTTCAAGTCGGTGGCTACACCTTC. Translating gives CASSLRAGTGLQVGGYTF.

In DNA, the CDR3 is TGTGCCAGCAGCGCTGGGGGTAGCGGGGGTAATGAGCAGTTCTTC. This gives the protein CASSAGGSGGNEQFF. The chain links TRBV9 to TRBJ2-1; 9 nucleotides match TRBD2. With V trimmed by 3 bases and J by 7 bases, 8 bases remained unmatched. Germline CDR1 SGDLS, CDR2 YYNGEE. CDR3 length equals 15 residues.

CDR3 sequence reads: CASSIRTSGSNEQFF. The CDR3 DNA is TGTGCCAGTAGTATAAGGACTAGCGGGAGTAATGAGCAGTTCTTC. The genes are TRBV19 and TRBJ2-1; TRBD2 agrees at 13 bases. The CDR3 covers 15 residues. With 2 bases clipped from V and 7 bases from J, the junction kept 2 bases outside the gene matches. Germline-derived CDR1 and CDR2 are LNHDA and SQIVND (reference sequence).

The V and J genes are TRBV18 and TRBJ2-7, with unresolved D. V lost 1 base and J lost 6, with 10 bases in between. CDR3 size: 13 residues. Per the germline V gene, CDR1 is KGHSH and CDR2 is LQKENI. CDR3 sequence reads: CASSPRGEVEQYF. The CDR3 nucleotides are TGTGCCAGCTCACCACGAGGTGAAGTCGAGCAGTACTTC.

The chain employs TRBV12-3 or TRBV12-4 and TRBJ1-3; D uncertain. Trimming took off 5 bases at V and 2 bases at J, with 7 bases between the two ends. CDR3 size: 13 residues. The CDR3 here is CASSLRAGNTIYF. The CDR3 coding sequence is TGTGCCAGCAGTCTGCGGGCTGGAAACACCATATATTTT.

The chain is built from TRBV19 and TRBJ1-4; no clear D. CDR3 size: 16 residues. Germline CDR1 is LNHDA and CDR2 is SQIVND (reference sequence). Trimming took 5 bases from V and 3 from J, leaving 16 bases between them. CDR3 DNA: TGTGCCAGTAGTGCCGAACACGGGAGGCCTAATGAAAAACTGTTTTTT. It yields the protein CASSAEHGRPNEKLFF. The full variable domain, with the rest looked up from reference TRBV19 and TRBJ1-4, is DGGITQSPKYLFRKEGQNVTLSCEQNLNHDAMYWYRQDPGQGLRLIYYSQIVNDFQKGDIAEGYSVSREKKESFPLTVTSAQKNPTAFYLCASSAEHGRPNEKLFFGSGTQLSVL.

The chain recombines TRBV3-1 (or the pseudogene TRBV3-2) with TRBJ1-2; no clear D gene. Between the trimmed V and J ends, which lost 0 bases and 8 bases, there was a span of 16 bases. In germline, CDR1 is LGHDT, CDR2 YNNKEL (reference sequence). The CDR3 is 15 residues long. CDR3 amino acids: CASSQDSAAAGGYTF. In DNA, the CDR3 is TGTGCCAGCAGCCAAGACTCAGCGGCTGCGGGAGGCTACACCTTC.

The gene calls are TRBV15 and TRBJ1-5, with a possible D match to TRBD1 (6 bases). Trimming removed 5 bases at V and 4 bases at J, with 9 bases between. Germline V gene data show CDR1 as LNHNV and CDR2 as YYDKDF (reference sequence). The CDR3 has 13 residues. CDR3 residues: CATSRQVNQPQHF. Written as DNA, the CDR3 is TGTGCCACCAGCCGACAGGTTAATCAGCCCCAGCATTTT.

Note on this clone: The sample contains more than one DNA sequence encoding this CDR3. This chain uses TRBV5-1 with TRBJ1-1; unclear D gene. The CDR3 spans 13 residues. Trimming took off 1 base at V and 7 bases at J, with 11 bases between the two ends. Per germline, CDR1 SGHRS and CDR2 YFSETQ. CDR3 bases: TGCGCCAGCAGCTTGCCAGGCGGAGGTGAAGCTTTCTTT. It is translated as CASSLPGGGEAFF.

V usage is TRBV18 and J usage is TRBJ1-6; D perhaps matches TRBD1 (6 bases). V was trimmed by 4 bases and J by 0 bases, leaving 10 bases between them. Germline CDR1 reads KGHSH; CDR2 reads LQKENI. The CDR3 sequence is 16 residues long. The CDR3 nucleotides read TGTGCCAGCTCACTGAGGGGGACCTCCTATAATTCACCCCTCCACTTT. It specifies CASSLRGTSYNSPLHF.

This clone was seen only a few times. V usage is TRBV4-1 and J usage is TRBJ1-6, with D unclear. Germline CDR1 is MGHRA and CDR2 is YSYEKL. The germline V and J ends were trimmed by 0 bases and 1 base, with 16 bases remaining between them. This CDR3 is built from 19 residues. CDR3 coding DNA: TGCGCCAGCAGCCAAGATCGGGGATCTCGGGGATCCTATAATTCACCCCTCCACTTT. It encodes CASSQDRGSRGSYNSPLHF.

This chain uses TRBV6-1 with TRBJ2-7, with D tentatively TRBD2 (7 bases). CDR1 is MNHNS and CDR2 is SASEGT in the germline V gene. V lost 5 bases and J 0 bases, leaving 14 bases between the germline ends. There are 15 residues in the CDR3. The CDR3: CASSSPGGHSYEQYF. The CDR3 DNA is TGTGCCAGCAGTTCCCCGGGGGGACACTCCTACGAGCAGTACTTC.

The chain has TRBV5-1 and TRBJ2-2; perhaps TRBD2 as D (5 bases). V lost 0 bases and J 5 bases, leaving 8 bases between the germline ends. In germline, CDR1 is SGHRS, CDR2 YFSETQ. The CDR3 sequence is 14 residues long. The CDR3 DNA reads TGCGCCAGCAGCTTGGGGACTCCTACCGGGGAGCTGTTTTTT. Translating gives CASSLGTPTGELFF.

The rearrangement links TRBV4-1 to TRBJ1-4; D remains ambiguous. CDR3 length: 15 residues. Trimming removed 0 bases from V and 8 bases from J, with 13 bases in between. Germline CDR1 MGHRA, CDR2 YSYEKL. The CDR3 sequence: CASSQEGTSGEKLFF. The CDR3 nucleotides read TGCGCCAGCAGCCAAGAAGGCACCTCAGGAGAAAAACTGTTTTTT.

This sequence joins TRBV18 and TRBJ1-2; 9 bases line up with TRBD1. The ends lost 3 bases at V and 3 bases at J; junction bases unmatched: 8. Germline V gene data show CDR1 as KGHSH and CDR2 as LQKENI. The CDR3 is 16 residues long. The CDR3 sequence is CASSPLQGASDYGYTF. In DNA form, the CDR3 reads TGTGCCAGCTCACCTTTACAGGGGGCGTCCGACTATGGCTACACCTTC. Full variable domain (rest looked up from reference TRBV18 and TRBJ1-2): NAGVMQNPRHLVRRRGQEARLRCSPMKGHSHVYWYRQLPEEGLKFMVYLQKENIIDESGMPKERFSAEFPKEGPSILRIQQVVRGDSAAYFCASSPLQGASDYGYTFGSGTRLTVV.

The rearrangement uses TRBV27 and TRBJ2-1, with 11 bases identical to TRBD2. Trimming at V came to 6 bases and at J to 6 bases, leaving 7 bases not matched to a gene. Germline CDR1 is MNHEY and CDR2 is SMNVEV (reference sequence). The CDR3 runs 15 residues. This chain's CDR3 is CASSRTSGWVNEQFF. The CDR3 coding sequence is TGTGCCAGCAGCCGGACTAGCGGGTGGGTCAATGAGCAGTTCTTC.